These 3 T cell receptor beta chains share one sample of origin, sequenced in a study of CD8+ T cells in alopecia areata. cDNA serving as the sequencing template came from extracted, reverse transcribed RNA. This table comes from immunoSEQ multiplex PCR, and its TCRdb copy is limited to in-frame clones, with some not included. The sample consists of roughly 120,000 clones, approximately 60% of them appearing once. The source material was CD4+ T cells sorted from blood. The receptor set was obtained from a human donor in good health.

CDR3 amino acids: CAGGNYGYTF. The CDR3 DNA reads as TGTGCCGGAGGGAACTATGGCTACACCTTC. The chain recombines TRBV19 with TRBJ1-2; D remains unclear. This CDR3 region has 10 residues. Trimming pared 11 bases from V and 2 bases from J, leaving 6 bases between. CDR1 LNHDA and CDR2 SQIVND come from the germline V gene (reference sequence).

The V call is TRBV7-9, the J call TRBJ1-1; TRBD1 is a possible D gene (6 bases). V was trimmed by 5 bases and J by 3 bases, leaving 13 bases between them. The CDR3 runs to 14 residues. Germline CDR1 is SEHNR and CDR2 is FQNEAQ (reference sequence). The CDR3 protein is CASSRTAGYTEAFF. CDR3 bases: TGTGCCAGCAGCCGGACAGCCGGGTACACTGAAGCTTTCTTT.

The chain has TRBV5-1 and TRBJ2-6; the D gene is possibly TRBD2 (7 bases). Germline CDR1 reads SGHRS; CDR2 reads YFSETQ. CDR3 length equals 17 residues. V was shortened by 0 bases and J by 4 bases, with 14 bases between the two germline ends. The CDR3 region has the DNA TGCGCCAGCAGCTTGGAGGCGCGGGGGCGAGGGGCCAACGTCCTGACTTTC. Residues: CASSLEARGRGANVLTF.